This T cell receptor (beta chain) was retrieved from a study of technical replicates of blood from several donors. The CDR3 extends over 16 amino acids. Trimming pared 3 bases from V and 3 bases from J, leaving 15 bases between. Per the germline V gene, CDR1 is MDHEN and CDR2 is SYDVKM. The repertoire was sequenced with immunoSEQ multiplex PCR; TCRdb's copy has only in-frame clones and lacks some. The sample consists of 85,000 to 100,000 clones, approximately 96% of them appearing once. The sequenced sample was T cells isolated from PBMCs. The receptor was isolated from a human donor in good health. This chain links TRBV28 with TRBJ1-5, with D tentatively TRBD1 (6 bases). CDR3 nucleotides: TGTGCCAGCAGTTTGGGGGCAGGCCATAACAATCAGCCCCAGCATTTT. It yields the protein CASSLGAGHNNQPQHF.